One sample yielded the 18 T cell receptor beta chains listed below, sequenced in a study of identical twins (dated by TCRdb to the mid-2010s). Receptor amplification or capture employed 5' RACE. Sequencing used an Illumina HiSeq 2000. TCRdb cleaned the public reads at Q25 with fastp, built clones with MiXCR and kept in-frame beta chains. Each CDR3 protein appears once, grouped with its most common genes and DNA. The sample table records around 1.7 million distinct CDR3 sequences; roughly a third of these occur just once. The ten biggest clones cover about 0.27% of the sample. The sample consisted of cord blood. These receptors all come from a newborn girl in good health.

For this clonotype: Its ends do not fully match the called genes, so a read error is possible. The gene calls are TRBV12-3 or TRBV12-4 and TRBJ2-7, with 8 bases that match TRBD1. The CDR3 runs 15 residues. In DNA, the CDR3 is TGTGCCAGCAATTTAGGGGACAGGCCCACCTACGAGCAGTACTTC. Its translation: CASNLGDRPTYEQYF.

This clonotype occurred a few times. This could be a read error, since a much larger clone is one nucleotide away. V is TRBV2 and J is TRBJ2-1, with D uncertain. The CDR3 covers 12 residues. With 2 bases removed from V and 10 bases from J, the gap between germline ends came to 9 bases. Germline V lookup: CDR1 SNHLY, CDR2 FYNNEI. Written as DNA, the CDR3 is TGTGCCAGCAGTGAAAGATCCTACGAGCAGTTCTTC. Protein product: CASSERSYEQFF.

In its sample, this clonotype was seen many times. The chain links TRBV27 to TRBJ2-7; no firm D call. Trimming took 6 bases from V and 4 from J, leaving 13 bases between them. Germline lookup yields CDR1 MNHEY and CDR2 SMNVEV (reference sequence). The CDR3 runs 13 residues. In DNA, the CDR3 is TGTGCCAGCAGCTTACTCAGTGGATACGAGCAGTACTTC. As protein: CASSLLSGYEQYF.

This clonotype was recorded many times. The CDR3 DNA reads TGTGCCAGCAGCCCCGACAGATATGGCTACACCTTC. It codes for CASSPDRYGYTF. The chain combines TRBV3-1 with TRBJ1-2, with D maybe TRBD1 (5 bases). V was shortened by 4 bases and J by 5 bases, with 8 bases between the two germline ends. The length of the CDR3 is 12 residues. Germline V gives CDR1 LGHDT, CDR2 YNNKEL (reference sequence). Variable domain in full (rest from reference TRBV3-1 and TRBJ1-2): DTAVSQTPKYLVTQMGNDKSIKCEQNLGHDTMYWYKQDSKKFLKIMFSYNNKELIINETVPNRFSPKSPDKAHLNLHINSLELGDSAVYFCASSPDRYGYTFGSGTRLTVV.

V is TRBV9 and J is TRBJ1-1; D is perhaps TRBD1 (5 bases). V was clipped by 3 bases and J by 2 bases, with 8 bases between them. There are 13 residues in the CDR3. CDR1 is SGDLS, CDR2 YYNGEE, per germline. The CDR3 DNA is TGTGCCAGCAGCGCCTGGGACAACACTGAAGCTTTCTTT. This codes for CASSAWDNTEAFF.

Ten or more counts support this clonotype. V and J are TRBV5-1 and TRBJ2-3; the match to TRBD2 covers 8 bases. Losses at the gene ends were 7 bases for V and 4 bases for J; bases not matched to a gene: 5. There are 13 residues in the CDR3. Germline CDR1 is SGHRS and CDR2 is YFSETQ. The CDR3 here is CASGSGTADTQYF. DNA of the CDR3: TGCGCCAGCGGTAGCGGGACTGCAGATACGCAGTATTTT.

V is TRBV25-1 and J is TRBJ1-2; perhaps TRBD1 as D (6 bases). There are 13 residues in the CDR3. Germline V gene lookup returns CDR1 MGHDK and CDR2 SYGVNS. The ends were cut back, 2 bases at V and 6 bases at J, with 10 bases in the middle. CDR3 DNA: TGTGCCAGCAGTGAACCGTACAGGGATGGCTACACCTTC. Amino acids: CASSEPYRDGYTF.

A few counts support this clonotype. The genes are TRBV12-5 and TRBJ2-1; D tentatively reads TRBD1 or TRBD2 (6 bases each). Trimming took 6 bases from V and 0 from J, leaving 9 bases between them. There are 14 residues in the CDR3. Germline V gene sequence: CDR1 LGHNT, CDR2 FRNRAP. The CDR3 is CASGWGASYNEQFF. CDR3 DNA sequence: TGTGCTAGTGGATGGGGGGCCTCCTACAATGAGCAGTTCTTC.

The chain employs TRBV28 and TRBJ1-6; no definite D call. The V gene lost 3 bases and the J gene lost 4 bases, with 7 bases spanning the gap. CDR3 size: 14 residues. Germline assignment: CDR1 MDHEN and CDR2 SYDVKM. The chain's CDR3 is CASSFEVYNSPLHF. The CDR3 nucleotides read TGTGCCAGCAGTTTTGAGGTTTATAATTCACCCCTCCACTTT.

The table lists this clonotype with a few counts. V is TRBV4-1 and J is TRBJ1-1, with TRBD1 as a possible D gene (6 bases). The CDR3 totals 15 residues. CDR1 is MGHRA and CDR2 is YSYEKL in the germline V gene. The V and J ends lost 2 bases and 7 bases respectively, with 17 bases between them. In DNA form, the CDR3 reads TGCGCCAGCAGCCAATCAAAAACAGGGATTAATGAAGCTTTCTTT. It yields the protein CASSQSKTGINEAFF.

CDR3 loop: CSALGHNFSYGYTF. The CDR3 bases are TGCAGTGCCCTGGGACACAACTTTTCTTATGGCTACACCTTC. The chain links TRBV20-1 to TRBJ1-2; tentative D call: TRBD1 (6 bases). The CDR3 consists of 14 residues. Germline lookup yields CDR1 DFQATT and CDR2 SNEGSKA (reference sequence). V shed 6 bases and J shed 5 bases, with 19 bases lying between them.

This clonotype has more than one count but fewer than ten. The rearrangement links TRBV7-8 to TRBJ2-4; D unclear. Trimming pared 5 bases from V and 0 bases from J, leaving 11 bases between. This CDR3 is built from 15 residues. Germline-derived CDR1 and CDR2 are SGHVS and FQNEAQ. The CDR3 DNA is TGTGCCAGCAGCCAACCCTGGGAAGCCAAAAACATTCAGTACTTC. This translates into CASSQPWEAKNIQYF.

This chain uses TRBV6-1 with TRBJ1-1, with a tentative D call TRBD1 (5 bases). CDR3 length equals 15 residues. The ends were cut back, 6 bases at V and 5 bases at J, with 19 bases in the middle. From germline, CDR1 is MNHNS and CDR2 SASEGT. The CDR3 region is CASRGLEAPGTEAFF. The CDR3 region has the DNA TGTGCCAGCAGGGGGCTAGAGGCGCCGGGGACTGAAGCTTTCTTT.

The rearrangement links TRBV27 to TRBJ1-4; no clear D gene. Trimming took off 3 bases at V and 8 bases at J, with 16 bases between the two ends. The CDR3 length is 15 residues. Per the germline V gene, CDR1 is MNHEY and CDR2 is SMNVEV (reference sequence). CDR3 DNA sequence: TGTGCCAGCAGTTTTCGGAGTCCAAGAGGGGAAAAACTGTTTTTT. Translating it yields CASSFRSPRGEKLFF. Looking up the rest from reference TRBV27 and TRBJ1-4 gives the full variable domain: EAQVTQNPRYLITVTGKKLTVTCSQNMNHEYMSWYRQDPGLGLRQIYYSMNVEVTDKGDVPEGYKVSRKEKRNFPLILESPSPNQTSLYFCASSFRSPRGEKLFFGSGTQLSVL.

This clonotype was counted many times. V gene TRBV6-1 combines with J gene TRBJ2-7; D perhaps matches TRBD1 (6 bases). Germline lookup yields CDR1 MNHNS and CDR2 SASEGT. Between the trimmed V and J ends, which lost 4 bases and 4 bases, there was a span of 14 bases. The CDR3 runs 14 residues. CDR3 in amino acids: CASSVRDNQYEQYF. CDR3 bases: TGTGCCAGCAGTGTCCGGGACAATCAGTACGAGCAGTACTTC.

The chain carries TRBV27 and TRBJ1-6; 7 bases are shared with TRBD1. V lost 3 bases and J lost 3; bases outside the gene matches: 8. Germline V gene data show CDR1 as MNHEY and CDR2 as SMNVEV (reference sequence). The CDR3 covers 17 residues. CDR3 in DNA: TGTGCCAGCAGTTTCGGAGGACAGGTGCACTATAATTCACCCCTCCACTTT. Amino acid sequence: CASSFGGQVHYNSPLHF.

The chain uses TRBV5-4 and TRBJ2-3, with 11 bases matching TRBD2. Germline loops: CDR1 SGHNT, CDR2 YYREEE (reference sequence). V was pared by 3 bases and J by 0 bases, with 9 bases of the junction left unmatched. The CDR3 consists of 18 residues. CDR3 nucleotide sequence: TGTGCCAGCAGCTCACGGGCTAGCGGGAGGTTTAGCACAGATACGCAGTATTTT. Encoded protein: CASSSRASGRFSTDTQYF.

The chain links TRBV6-1 to TRBJ2-3; possibly TRBD1 or TRBD2 for D (5 bases each). CDR1 MNHNS and CDR2 SASEGT come from the germline V gene. V lost 6 bases, J lost 0 bases, and 16 bases lay in between. The CDR3 contains 16 residues. CDR3 protein: CASRFLGLASTDTQYF. The CDR3 region has the DNA TGTGCCAGCAGGTTCCTGGGGCTAGCTAGCACAGATACGCAGTATTTT.